This entry lists 30 T cell receptor beta chains sequenced from one sample in a study of a mutant IDH1 vaccine in newly diagnosed glioma. Time point indicated: week 11, during vaccination. Every single dose of the vaccine, 300 ug of mutant IDH1 20-mer peptide, came with topical imiquimod. For these receptors, no antigen is known. Sequencing was performed with immunoSEQ multiplex PCR; in TCRdb, only in-frame clones are kept and a portion is missing. The table lists roughly 60,000 clones, approximately 80% of them singletons. This specimen consisted of PBMCs, obtained from a glioma patient whose treatment included an IDH1 peptide vaccine. The receptors derive from a man aged 25-45 years with glioma.

The rearrangement links TRBV7-3 to TRBJ2-3, with D uncertain. This CDR3 has 14 amino acids. Per germline, CDR1 SGHTA and CDR2 FQGTGA. V gave up 0 bases and J gave up 0 bases, with 4 bases separating them. CDR3 sequence reads: CASSLTASTDTQYF. The CDR3 region has the DNA TGTGCCAGCAGCTTAACGGCCAGCACAGATACGCAGTATTTT. Looking up the rest from reference TRBV7-3 and TRBJ2-3 gives the full variable domain: GAGVSQTPSNKVTEKGKYVELRCDPISGHTALYWYRQSLGQGPEFLIYFQGTGAADDSGLPNDRFFAVRPEGSVSTLKIQRTERGDSAVYLCASSLTASTDTQYFGPGTRLTVL.

V gene TRBV18 combines with J gene TRBJ1-1; D not certain. CDR1 and CDR2 from the germline V gene are KGHSH and LQKENI. V lost 2 bases, J lost 5 bases, and 15 bases lay in between. The CDR3 contains 15 residues. The CDR3 protein is CASSPLLTEETEAFF. CDR3 sequence (DNA): TGTGCCAGCTCACCATTATTGACTGAGGAGACTGAAGCTTTCTTT.

This clone appeared a single time. This chain links TRBV2 with TRBJ2-1, with 13 positions matching TRBD2. Losses at the gene ends were 4 bases for V and 8 bases for J; bases not matched to a gene: 5. Germline V gene data show CDR1 as SNHLY and CDR2 as FYNNEI. This CDR3 spans 15 amino acids. Written as DNA, the CDR3 is TGTGCCAGCAGTGCCGGGACTAGCGGGGTACATGAGCAGTTCTTC. This gives the protein CASSAGTSGVHEQFF.

This chain uses TRBV6-6 with TRBJ1-1; D is undetermined. Germline values: CDR1 MNHNY, CDR2 SVGAGI (reference sequence). CDR3 length: 13 amino acids. With 4 bases removed from V and 1 base from J, the gap between germline ends came to 7 bases. The DNA of the CDR3 is TGTGCCAGCAGTTTATATAGGAACACTGAAGCTTTCTTT. Translating it yields CASSLYRNTEAFF.

The chain couples TRBV27 to TRBJ2-1, with D possibly being TRBD2 (5 bases). CDR1 MNHEY and CDR2 SMNVEV come from the germline V gene (reference sequence). CDR3 length: 16 amino acids. V was trimmed by 8 bases and J by 2 bases, leaving 19 bases between them. CDR3 sequence: CASSPSYGVAYNEQFF. The CDR3 DNA follows: TGTGCCAGCTCACCGAGCTACGGGGTAGCCTACAATGAGCAGTTCTTC.

The V and J genes are TRBV2 and TRBJ1-2; weak D call: TRBD1 (5 bases). This CDR3 is built from 13 residues. CDR1 SNHLY and CDR2 FYNNEI come from the germline V gene. V was trimmed by 5 bases and J by 4 bases, leaving 11 bases between them. The CDR3 spells CASSRDDLYGYTF. The CDR3 DNA is TGTGCCAGCAGTAGGGACGACCTCTATGGCTACACCTTC.

The chain joins TRBV9 to TRBJ2-1; D might be TRBD1 or TRBD2, each matching 5 bases. The germline V gene has CDR1 SGDLS and CDR2 YYNGEE. CDR3 length: 16 amino acids. V gave up 0 bases and J gave up 0 bases, with 10 bases separating them. The CDR3 sequence: CASSVGPGSSYNEQFF. DNA of the CDR3: TGTGCCAGCAGCGTAGGGCCAGGGAGCTCCTACAATGAGCAGTTCTTC.

V and J are TRBV7-9 and TRBJ1-4; D gene ambiguous. Germline V CDR1 and CDR2: SEHNR, FQNEAQ (reference sequence). The V gene lost 1 base and the J gene lost 2 bases, with 8 bases spanning the gap. The CDR3 totals 15 residues. The CDR3 protein is CASSLGQATNEKLFF. The DNA for the CDR3 is TGTGCCAGCAGCTTAGGGCAGGCTACTAATGAAAAACTGTTTTTT.

The chain recombines TRBV30 with TRBJ2-7; no definite D call. This CDR3 has 12 amino acids. V was trimmed by 3 bases and J by 0 bases, leaving 6 bases between them. Germline V gives CDR1 GTSNPN, CDR2 SVGIG (reference sequence). In DNA form, the CDR3 reads TGTGCCTGGAGCATAAGCTCCTACGAGCAGTACTTC. This sequence encodes CAWSISSYEQYF. Full variable domain (rest looked up from reference TRBV30 and TRBJ2-7): SQTIHQWPATLVQPVGSPLSLECTVEGTSNPNLYWYRQAAGRGLQLLFYSVGIGQISSEVPQNLSASRPQDRQFILSSKKLLLSDSGFYLCAWSISSYEQYFGPGTRLTVT.

The chain couples TRBV5-8 to TRBJ2-3, with TRBD2 matching over 7 bases. Germline V CDR1 and CDR2: SGHTS, YDEGEE. The ends lost 3 bases at V and 3 bases at J; junction bases unmatched: 7. The CDR3 has 15 amino acids. DNA for the CDR3: TGTGCCAGCAGCTATAGGGACTACCTTACAGATACGCAGTATTTT. This encodes CASSYRDYLTDTQYF. Full variable domain (outside the CDR3, taken from reference TRBV5-8 and TRBJ2-3): EAGVTQSPTHLIKTRGQQATLRCSPISGHTSVYWYQQALGLGLQFLLWYDEGEERNRGNFPPRFSGRQFPNYSSELNVNALELEDSALYLCASSYRDYLTDTQYFGPGTRLTVL.

The rearrangement joins TRBV28 to TRBJ1-3, with a possible D match to TRBD1 (5 bases). Germline CDR1 is MDHEN and CDR2 is SYDVKM. Trimming removed 8 bases at V and 0 bases at J, with 14 bases between. CDR3 length: 15 amino acids. CDR3 amino acids: CASGDRQSSGNTIYF. The CDR3 DNA follows: TGTGCCAGCGGGGATCGACAGTCCTCTGGAAACACCATATATTTT.

The gene calls are TRBV4-3 and TRBJ2-1; 9 nucleotides agree with TRBD1. The germline gives CDR1 LGHNA, CDR2 YSLEER. This CDR3 has 16 amino acids. V lost 1 base to trimming and J lost 9 bases; unmatched junction nucleotides: 10. CDR3 sequence: CASSQAFPGTGSEQFF. CDR3 nucleotides: TGCGCCAGCAGCCAAGCTTTTCCCGGGACAGGGAGTGAGCAGTTCTTC.

This chain links TRBV29-1 with TRBJ2-2; TRBD2 matches at 9 bases. With 3 bases clipped from V and 6 bases from J, the junction kept 8 bases outside the gene matches. CDR1 is SQVTM, CDR2 ANQGSEA, per germline. The CDR3 has 15 amino acids. Here the CDR3 reads CSVEVAGVSSGELFF. The CDR3 DNA follows: TGCAGCGTTGAGGTAGCGGGAGTCTCATCCGGGGAGCTGTTTTTT.

The gene calls are TRBV5-6 and TRBJ1-3; weak D call: TRBD1 (6 bases). Germline V gives CDR1 SGHDT, CDR2 YYEEEE. The CDR3 length is 14 residues. Trimming shortened V by 5 bases and J by 0 bases, and 9 bases separated the two germline ends. DNA for the CDR3: TGTGCCAGCAGAAGGACAGCCTCTGGAAACACCATATATTTT. It is translated as CASRRTASGNTIYF.

The chain recombines TRBV4-2 with TRBJ1-5, with D maybe TRBD1 (6 bases). CDR3 size: 16 residues. The V gene lost 0 bases and the J gene lost 6 bases, with 15 bases spanning the gap. Germline CDR1 LGHNA, CDR2 YNFKEQ. CDR3 nucleotide sequence: TGTGCCAGCAGCCAAGATAGAGGGGAAGGGGGTCAGCCCCAGCATTTT. Amino acid sequence: CASSQDRGEGGQPQHF.

The gene calls are TRBV29-1 and TRBJ2-4, with 9 bases aligning to TRBD1. After removal of 7 bases from V and 3 bases from J, the junction contained 4 bases not matched to a gene. The germline V gene encodes CDR1 SQVTM and CDR2 ANQGSEA. The CDR3 runs to 13 residues. As DNA, the CDR3 is TGCAGCGGGGGGGACAGGGTCAAAAACATTCAGTACTTC. This gives the protein CSGGDRVKNIQYF.

Turning to this clone: The germline gene is not matched at one end of the junction; a read error may be the cause. The gene calls are TRBV7-2 and TRBJ2-5; maybe TRBD2 (6 bases). Germline V gene lookup returns CDR1 SGHTA and CDR2 FQGNSA. This CDR3 has 11 residues. CDR3 coding DNA: TGTGCCAGCAGTTTAGGACTACACCAGTACTTC. It specifies CASSLGLHQYF.

The V and J genes are TRBV28 and TRBJ2-1, with 7 bases matching TRBD1. Trimming cost V 5 bases and J 8 bases; bases outside gene matches: 21. Germline values: CDR1 MDHEN, CDR2 SYDVKM. This CDR3 spans 18 amino acids. The chain's CDR3 is CASSRLDRVSKRRDEQFF. CDR3 in DNA: TGTGCCAGCAGTAGACTCGACAGGGTCAGTAAGCGAAGAGATGAGCAGTTCTTC.

The V and J genes are TRBV7-8 and TRBJ2-1; tentatively, D is TRBD2 (6 bases). V was trimmed by 2 bases and J by 3 bases, leaving 17 bases between them. The CDR3 has 17 amino acids. CDR1 and CDR2 from the germline V gene are SGHVS and FQNEAQ. CDR3 DNA sequence: TGTGCCAGCAGCTTAATCGTCGGTAGCGGACTCTACAATGAGCAGTTCTTC. Translation gives CASSLIVGSGLYNEQFF.

The V and J genes are TRBV10-1 and TRBJ1-1; 7 bases agree with TRBD1. J lost 1 base, V lost 4 bases, and 6 bases had no gene match. The CDR3 runs 15 residues. CDR1 WNHNN and CDR2 SYGVQD come from the germline V gene (reference sequence). The CDR3 coding sequence is TGCGCCAGCAGTGGGACAGGCCAATCGAACACTGAAGCTTTCTTT. Protein sequence: CASSGTGQSNTEAFF.

The chain employs TRBV28 and TRBJ1-2, with D possibly being TRBD1 (6 bases). Per germline, CDR1 MDHEN and CDR2 SYDVKM. V shed 7 bases and J shed 1 base, with 16 bases lying between them. This CDR3 contains 15 residues. The chain's CDR3 is CASTWGQGINYGYTF. CDR3 DNA sequence: TGTGCCAGCACATGGGGGCAGGGAATTAACTATGGCTACACCTTC.

The chain is built from TRBV6-1 and TRBJ1-2; D is unresolved. Looked up from germline, CDR1 is MNHNS and CDR2 is SASEGT. This CDR3 has 14 residues. V was cut by 6 bases and J by 0 bases, with 11 bases left in between. DNA for the CDR3: TGTGCCAGCAGACTGTCGTTAGCTAACTATGGCTACACCTTC. It yields the protein CASRLSLANYGYTF.

V gene TRBV5-4 combines with J gene TRBJ1-1; 7 bases are shared with TRBD1. This CDR3 contains 15 residues. Germline trimming cut 4 bases from V and 2 bases from J; bases unmatched to any gene: 8. Germline V lookup: CDR1 SGHNT, CDR2 YYREEE (reference sequence). The CDR3 is CASSLPGTANTEAFF. CDR3 DNA: TGTGCCAGCAGCCTCCCCGGGACAGCCAACACTGAAGCTTTCTTT.

V gene TRBV6-1 combines with J gene TRBJ2-5, with D possibly TRBD1 on 5 matching bases. The germline CDR1 and CDR2 sequences are MNHNS and SASEGT. This CDR3 is 15 amino acids long. Trimming left V 0 bases short and J 5 bases short, with 13 bases between. In DNA, the CDR3 is TGTGCCAGCAGTGAAGCGCGGTCAGGGCGTGAGACCCAGTACTTC. It yields the protein CASSEARSGRETQYF.

V is TRBV5-4 and J is TRBJ2-2; tentatively, D is TRBD2 (5 bases). Germline CDR1 is SGHNT and CDR2 is YYREEE (reference sequence). CDR3 size: 18 residues. Deletions cut 0 bases from V and 7 bases from J, with 22 bases between. The CDR3 loop is CASSLELRTLRTSGELFF. CDR3 DNA sequence: TGTGCCAGCAGCTTGGAACTCAGAACTTTAAGAACTAGCGGGGAGCTGTTTTTT.

The J gene is TRBJ1-2, the V gene TRBV6-1; 9 nucleotides match TRBD1. Germline CDR1 and CDR2: MNHNS and SASEGT. CDR3 length: 15 amino acids. V lost 6 bases and J lost 3; bases outside the gene matches: 8. This CDR3 reads CASRTPGQGDYGYTF. CDR3 bases: TGTGCCAGCAGAACTCCGGGACAGGGAGACTATGGCTACACCTTC.

J is TRBJ1-1 and V is TRBV2, with D possibly being TRBD1 (5 bases). There are 15 residues in the CDR3. V was trimmed by 4 bases and J by 1 base, leaving 13 bases between them. The V gene's germline CDR1 is SNHLY and CDR2 FYNNEI. This chain's CDR3 is CASSARTTANTEAFF. The CDR3 DNA reads as TGTGCCAGCAGTGCCCGGACAACAGCGAACACTGAAGCTTTCTTT.

The rearrangement joins TRBV23-1 to TRBJ2-5; TRBD1 or TRBD2 may be the D gene (5 bases each). TRBV23-1 is an ORF; its function is uncertain. V was shortened by 2 bases and J by 3 bases, with 16 bases between the two germline ends. CDR3 length equals 16 residues. The DNA of the CDR3 is TGCGCCAGCAGTCAAGTCTCCACGGGACGGGAAGAGACCCAGTACTTC. It encodes CASSQVSTGREETQYF.

The CDR3 coding sequence is TGTGCCACCAACAGGGGGCGCGCAGATACGCAGTATTTT. Translating gives CATNRGRADTQYF. This rearrangement joins TRBV19 to TRBJ2-3; 9 nucleotides line up with TRBD1. The germline CDR1 and CDR2 sequences are LNHDA and SQIVND (reference sequence). V trimming: 10 bases; J trimming: 4 bases; junction bases outside the gene matches: 6. The CDR3 loop spans 13 amino acids.

The rearrangement uses TRBV27 and TRBJ1-1, with D uncertain. Trimming shortened V by 4 bases and J by 0 bases, and 6 bases separated the two germline ends. The CDR3 is 13 residues long. Germline V lookup: CDR1 MNHEY, CDR2 SMNVEV (reference sequence). For the CDR3, the DNA is TGTGCCAGCAGTTCGGGGTTGAACACTGAAGCTTTCTTT. Residues: CASSSGLNTEAFF.